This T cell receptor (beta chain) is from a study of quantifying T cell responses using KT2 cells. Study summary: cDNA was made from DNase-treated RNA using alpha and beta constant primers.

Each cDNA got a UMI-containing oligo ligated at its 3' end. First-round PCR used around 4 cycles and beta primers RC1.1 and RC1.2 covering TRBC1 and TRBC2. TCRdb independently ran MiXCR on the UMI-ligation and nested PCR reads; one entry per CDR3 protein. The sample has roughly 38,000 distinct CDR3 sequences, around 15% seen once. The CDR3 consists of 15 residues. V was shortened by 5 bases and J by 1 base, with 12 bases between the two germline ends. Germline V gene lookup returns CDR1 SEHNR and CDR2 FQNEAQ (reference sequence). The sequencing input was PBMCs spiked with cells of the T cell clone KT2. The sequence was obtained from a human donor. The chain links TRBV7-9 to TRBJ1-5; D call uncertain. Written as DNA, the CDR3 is TGTGCCAGCAGCAAAGGGATGGGAAGCAATCAGCCCCAGCATTTT. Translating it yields CASSKGMGSNQPQHF.